Listed below are T cell receptor beta chains from one sample, sequenced in a study of post-analysis software for immune sequencing data. TCRdb used MiXCR to reprocess the PCR reads, holding one entry per CDR3 protein. The sample consists of roughly 200,000 distinct CDR3 sequences, 25% to 30% of them appearing once. Source material: blood. Receptor source: a girl under 18 with multiple sclerosis. Each CDR3 is given with its conserved first and last residue. The D gene is left open where the match is weak. Size tells how often a clone was seen (once, few, many) or the class of an expanded clone, and some rows leave it out.

TGTGCCAGCAGCGTAGCGAGGGGAGCGCAGTATTTT	CASSVARGAQYF	TRBJ2-3	.	TRBV9	.
TGTGCCAGCACGCCGCAACGGATTGGGGGGGGGGCTGAAGCTTTCTTT	CASTPQRIGGGAEAFF	TRBJ1-1	few	TRBV9	.
TGCAGTGCTCTCCGGTACACTGAAGCTTTCTTT	CSALRYTEAFF	TRBJ1-1	.	TRBV20-1	.
TGTGCCGGCAGCTTAATGGCCCAGGGGACCGGGGAGCTGTTTTTT	CAGSLMAQGTGELFF	TRBJ2-2	.	TRBV7-3	.
TGTGCCAGCAGCTTAGCGAGGGAAGGAGAAGCTTTCTTT	CASSLAREGEAFF	TRBJ1-1	.	TRBV7-2	.
TGCAGCGTGGGACAGGCGATGAACACTGAAGCTTTCTTT	CSVGQAMNTEAFF	TRBJ1-1	.	TRBV29-1	TRBD1
TGCAGTGCTAGAGCCCGTCCCGGCGAGCAGTACTTC	CSARARPGEQYF	TRBJ2-7	many	TRBV20-1	.
TGCGCCAGCAGCTTAACCGGGACAGGAGGGGAGCAGTTCTTC	CASSLTGTGGEQFF	TRBJ2-1	few	TRBV5-1	TRBD1
TGCAGCGTTCCGGTCCCGCCAGGGTACAATGAGCAGTTCTTC	CSVPVPPGYNEQFF	TRBJ2-1	many	TRBV29-1	.
TGCAGCGTTGAAGGGGGGGCAGGGGTCACTGAAGCTTTCTTT	CSVEGGAGVTEAFF	TRBJ1-1	.	TRBV29-1	.
TGTGCCAGCAGTTTGCCGGAGAGGGCCATAGATACGCAGTATTTT	CASSLPERAIDTQYF	TRBJ2-3	.	TRBV12-3/TRBV12-4	.
TGCGCCAGCAGCTACCAGGACAGGGGGCACATGAACACTGAAGCTTTCTTT	CASSYQDRGHMNTEAFF	TRBJ1-1	.	TRBV5-1	TRBD1
TGCAGTGCTATTTGGACAGTTGGCTACACCTTC	CSAIWTVGYTF	TRBJ1-2	many	TRBV20-1	.
TGTGCCAGCAGCTTTTGGGGAGACACAGATACGCAGTATTTT	CASSFWGDTDTQYF	TRBJ2-3	.	TRBV11-2	.
TGTGCCAGCAGTGGTTCGGGGGCGGGAGGGACCTACGAGCAGTACTTC	CASSGSGAGGTYEQYF	TRBJ2-7	many	TRBV2	TRBD2
TGCAGTGCTCAGCCCCTGGGTGGTTCCTACGAGCAGTACTTC	CSAQPLGGSYEQYF	TRBJ2-7	.	TRBV20-1	.
TGCGCCAGCAGCTTGGAAAGCACCGGGGAGCTGTTTTTT	CASSLESTGELFF	TRBJ2-2	.	TRBV5-1	.
TGTGCCAGTTCACGTGGACAGATGAGCGGGTATGGCCTATACAATGAGCAGTACTTC	CASSRGQMSGYGLYNEQYF	TRBJ2-5	.	TRBV28	.
TGTGCCAGCAGCTTAACGTCGGGAAGAGGTTATGAGCAGTTCTTC	CASSLTSGRGYEQFF	TRBJ2-1	many	TRBV7-9	.
TGTGCCAGCAGCCAAGAAGGAGGCAGGGGAGGCTATGGCTACACCTTC	CASSQEGGRGGYGYTF	TRBJ1-2	.	TRBV4-2	.
TGTGCCATCAGTCAGACAACCTATGGCTACACCTTC	CAISQTTYGYTF	TRBJ1-2	.	TRBV10-3	.
TGCAGTGCTAGAGGACGGGGGACTATATTTAATGAAAAACTGTTTTTT	CSARGRGTIFNEKLFF	TRBJ1-4	.	TRBV20-1	.
TGCGCCAGCAGCCCGGGGTTTAATGAGCAGTTCTTC	CASSPGFNEQFF	TRBJ2-1	many	TRBV5-1	.
TGCAGTGCTAGAGAGGCCCCTGAGGGCCAGTGGGGGGAGCAGTTCTTC	CSAREAPEGQWGEQFF	TRBJ2-1	many	TRBV20-1	.
TGTGCCAGCAGCCGACTAGCGTGGGAGGAGACCCAGTACTTC	CASSRLAWEETQYF	TRBJ2-5	many	TRBV6-6	TRBD2
TGCAGTGCTAGAGTTTTGAGCGGGAGTCCCTACGAGCAGTACTTC	CSARVLSGSPYEQYF	TRBJ2-7	.	TRBV20-1	TRBD2
TGTGCCAGCAGCTTAGGGCCGGGGCAGGGCCGGGGCTACACCTTC	CASSLGPGQGRGYTF	TRBJ1-2	few	TRBV7-2	.
TGTGCCAGCTCAGGAGAACTGGGCTCCTACGGGCAGTACTTC	CASSGELGSYGQYF	TRBJ2-7	.	TRBV25-1	.
TGCGCCAGCAGCTCAAACGGGGGTAATGAAAAACTGTATTTT	CASSSNGGNEKLYF	TRBJ2-3	.	TRBV5-1	.
TGCGCCAGCAGATTGACTAGCGGGGGCACAGATACGCAGTATTTT	CASRLTSGGTDTQYF	TRBJ2-3	many	TRBV5-1	TRBD2
TGTGCCAGCAGCCGGGGGGGTGAGCAAGAGACCCAGTACTTC	CASSRGGEQETQYF	TRBJ2-5	.	TRBV9	TRBD2
TGTGCCAGCAGTCCCTCCATCACCTATGGCTACACCTTC	CASSPSITYGYTF	TRBJ1-2	.	TRBV12-3/TRBV12-4	.
TGCAGTGCTTACCGGGACAGGGGTGGGAGCACTGAAGCTTTCTTT	CSAYRDRGGSTEAFF	TRBJ1-1	few	TRBV20-1	TRBD1
TGTGCCAGCAGTATCGACAGAGTGAGGGATACGCAGTATTTT	CASSIDRVRDTQYF	TRBJ2-3	few	TRBV28	.
TGTGCCAGCAGTTATGGACAGGGAACGGTCGACAATGAGCAGTTCTTC	CASSYGQGTVDNEQFF	TRBJ2-1	many	TRBV5-6	TRBD1
TGCAGTGCTCCCTACCTAACCAAAAACATTCAGTACTTC	CSAPYLTKNIQYF	TRBJ2-4	many	TRBV20-1	.
TGTGCTAGTGGTTTCTACCGAGGACAGGGGTCCTACGAGCAGTACTTC	CASGFYRGQGSYEQYF	TRBJ2-7	once	TRBV12-5	TRBD1
TGCGCCAGCAGCTCGGCCATTCGACGCAGCACAGATACGCAGTATTTT	CASSSAIRRSTDTQYF	TRBJ2-3	many	TRBV5-1	.
TGTGCCAGCAGCTTCTCCGGGACAGAGGGTTCACCCCTCCACTTT	CASSFSGTEGSPLHF	TRBJ1-6	many	TRBV7-9	TRBD1
TGCGCCAGCAGCTTGGCGGACAGGGTCGAGGACGAGCAGTACTTC	CASSLADRVEDEQYF	TRBJ2-7	many	TRBV5-1	TRBD1
TGTGCCAGCAGTACTCGGGGAAGCAATCAGCCCCAGCATTTT	CASSTRGSNQPQHF	TRBJ1-5	few	TRBV6-2/TRBV6-3	.
TGTGCCAGCAGCCCACCGACAGGGGAGGGTGAAAAACTGTTTTTT	CASSPPTGEGEKLFF	TRBJ1-4	few	TRBV7-9	TRBD1
TGTGCCAGCAGCGCCTCCGGGTTCCCCTCCTACGAGCAGTACTTC	CASSASGFPSYEQYF	TRBJ2-7	.	TRBV9	.
TGTGCCAGCAGGAACAGGGATGGCCGCTCTGGGGCCAACGTCCTGACTTTC	CASRNRDGRSGANVLTF	TRBJ2-6	few	TRBV2	.
TGCGCCGGCAGCTCCTCCGGGACGGTGAACACTGAAGCTTTCTTT	CAGSSSGTVNTEAFF	TRBJ1-1	few	TRBV5-1	.
TGCAGTGCGCAACAGGGGGCTAGCACTGAAGCTTTCTTT	CSAQQGASTEAFF	TRBJ1-1	.	TRBV20-1	TRBD1
TGTGCCAGCAGTTTAACAGGGGCGAGGAATGAGCAGTTCTTC	CASSLTGARNEQFF	TRBJ2-1	.	TRBV12-3/TRBV12-4	TRBD1
TGCGCCAGCAGCTTGGAGGGACAGTCTGCAACTAATGAAAAACTGTTTTTT	CASSLEGQSATNEKLFF	TRBJ1-4	.	TRBV5-1	TRBD1